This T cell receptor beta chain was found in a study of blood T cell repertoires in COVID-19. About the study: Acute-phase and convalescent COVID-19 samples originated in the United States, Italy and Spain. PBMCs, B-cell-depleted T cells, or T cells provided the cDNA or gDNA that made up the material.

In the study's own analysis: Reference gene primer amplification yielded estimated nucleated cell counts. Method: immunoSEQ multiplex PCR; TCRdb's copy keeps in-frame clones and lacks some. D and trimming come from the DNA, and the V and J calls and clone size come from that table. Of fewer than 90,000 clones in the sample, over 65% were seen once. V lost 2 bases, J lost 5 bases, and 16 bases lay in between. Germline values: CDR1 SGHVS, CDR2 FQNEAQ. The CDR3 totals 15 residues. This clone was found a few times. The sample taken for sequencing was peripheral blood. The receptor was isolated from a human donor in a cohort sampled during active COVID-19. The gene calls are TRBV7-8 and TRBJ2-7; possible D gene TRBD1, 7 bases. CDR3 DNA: TGTGCCAGCAGCTTATCCAGGGGGACTCTGAACGAGCAGTACTTC. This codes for CASSLSRGTLNEQYF.